This TCR beta chain was obtained from a study of CXCR3-negative and CXCR3-positive naive CD8 T cells. Broader study findings: Fresh PBMCs served for most assays, and CXCR3 expression fell partially after cryopreservation. CXCR3-positive naive cells carried more hydrophobic TRB CDR3s than CXCR3-negative naive cells did.

The TRB libraries of cDNA were built by UMI-labeled 5' RACE. TCRdb reanalyzed the 5' RACE reads and collapses them to one entry per CDR3 protein, without DNA. This table holds about 110,000 distinct CDR3 sequences. Remarks on this clonotype: Its antigen remains unknown.

Germline-derived CDR1 and CDR2 are DFQATT and SNEGSKA (reference sequence). The CDR3 loop spans 15 amino acids. This clonotype was sampled from a human donor in good health. Some clones in this sample may be carry-over from other donors' samples. The V call is TRBV20-1, the J call TRBJ2-1. The sample taken for sequencing was naive CXCR3+ CD8+ T cells from blood. The subset here: CD45RO-CCR7+CD27+CD95- naive CD8+ T cells expressing CXCR3 (TNR3+). This CDR3 is CSARDLQGAYNEQFF.